This T cell receptor beta chain was sequenced for a study of PD-1 blockade in classical Hodgkin lymphoma. Study information: Nivolumab dosed at 3 mg/kg went to patients intravenously every 2 weeks.

Generated by immunoSEQ multiplex PCR, the TCRdb table keeps only in-frame clones and is missing some. The sample yields about 920 clones, about two thirds seen once. As to time point: cycle 4 day 1 (C4D1), after six to seven weeks of nivolumab. Every patient was affected by relapse after autologous stem cell transplantation, while exposure to brentuximab vedotin was not uniform. Isolated CD8+ T cells were derived from thawed PBMCs through magnetic negative selection. Study findings and constraints: Complete responders entered with baseline diversity on par with newly diagnosed patients, the results showed. A reduction in baseline TCR diversity was reportedly seen in newly diagnosed patients relative to healthy donors. Later analyses included only patients treated at least 1 year post-ASCT.

As regards this clone: Its antigen is still unknown.

Trimming took 6 bases from V and 5 from J, leaving 15 bases between them. Germline V gives CDR1 SGDLS, CDR2 YYNGEE. This CDR3 contains 14 residues. This clonotype was obtained from a human donor with classical Hodgkin lymphoma. The source material was CD8+ T cells from blood, sampled before the fourth cycle of nivolumab. This chain links TRBV9 with TRBJ2-1; D is possibly TRBD1 or TRBD2 (5 bases each). CDR3 in DNA: TGTGCCAGCAACCGGGACCACCCGCACAATGAGCAGTTCTTC. The encoded protein is CASNRDHPHNEQFF.